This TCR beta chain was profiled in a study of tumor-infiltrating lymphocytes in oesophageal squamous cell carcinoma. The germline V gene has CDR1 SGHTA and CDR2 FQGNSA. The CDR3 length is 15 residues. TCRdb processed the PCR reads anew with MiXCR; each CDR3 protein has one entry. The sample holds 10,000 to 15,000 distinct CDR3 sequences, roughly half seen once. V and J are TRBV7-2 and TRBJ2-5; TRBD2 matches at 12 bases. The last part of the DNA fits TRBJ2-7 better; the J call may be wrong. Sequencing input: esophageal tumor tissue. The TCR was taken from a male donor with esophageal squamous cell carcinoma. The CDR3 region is CASSLAGTSGYEQYF. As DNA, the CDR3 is TGTGCCAGCAGCTTAGCTGGGACTAGCGGGTACGAGCAGTACTTC.